These 26 T cell receptor beta chains were all obtained from the same sample, sequenced in a study of cytomegalovirus exposure and HLA in healthy donors. Method: immunoSEQ multiplex PCR; TCRdb's copy keeps in-frame clones and lacks some. In the table there are some 46,000 clones, around nine tenths of which are singletons. What was sequenced was PBMCs. The receptor source for this set is a man younger than 35 in good health and CMV-seronegative.

The table lists this clone with a count of one. The V gene is TRBV7-2, the J gene TRBJ2-3; 7 bases are shared with TRBD2. Germline assignment: CDR1 SGHTA and CDR2 FQGNSA. Losses at the gene ends were 5 bases for V and 1 base for J; bases not matched to a gene: 9. There are 16 residues in the CDR3. CDR3: CASSKASGTGTDTQYF. CDR3 bases: TGTGCCAGCAGCAAAGCTAGCGGAACGGGCACAGATACGCAGTATTTT.

The CDR3 region is CASSSHGQYNEQFF. The CDR3 coding sequence is TGTGCCAGCAGTAGCCACGGACAGTACAATGAGCAGTTCTTC. The rearrangement uses TRBV6-1 and TRBJ2-1; the D gene is possibly TRBD1 (6 bases). The CDR3 covers 14 residues. The V and J ends lost 5 bases and 4 bases respectively, with 12 bases between them. CDR1 is MNHNS, CDR2 SASEGT, per germline.

The V and J genes are TRBV18 and TRBJ2-7; 8 nucleotides match TRBD1. V gave up 1 base and J gave up 6 bases; unmatched junction bases: 2. Germline CDR1 reads KGHSH; CDR2 reads LQKENI. This CDR3 is 13 amino acids long. CDR3 loop: CASSPQTGAEQYF. CDR3 coding DNA: TGTGCCAGCTCACCACAGACAGGGGCCGAGCAGTACTTC.

The V gene is TRBV9, the J gene TRBJ2-5, with D possibly TRBD1 on 5 matching bases. The CDR3 is made up of 12 amino acids. Germline assignment: CDR1 SGDLS and CDR2 YYNGEE. V was clipped by 0 bases and J by 9 bases, with 9 bases between them. The CDR3 bases are TGTGCCAGCAGCGTAGGGGGCCGGCCCCAGTACTTC. Its translation: CASSVGGRPQYF. Based on the CDR3 plus reference TRBV9 and TRBJ2-5, the full variable domain is DSGVTQTPKHLITATGQRVTLRCSPRSGDLSVYWYQQSLDQGLQFLIQYYNGEERAKGNILERFSAQQFPDLHSELNLSSLELGDSALYFCASSVGGRPQYFGPGTRLLVL.

The chain recombines TRBV6-5 with TRBJ2-7, with 14 nucleotides matching TRBD2. CDR1 and CDR2 from the germline V gene are MNHEY and SVGAGI. V shed 6 bases, J shed 12 bases, and the junction held 13 bases outside the gene matches. CDR3 size: 15 residues. The DNA for the CDR3 is TGTGCCAGCAGGGGGACCGGGGGACTAGCGGGAGTCGGGTACTTC. Its translation: CASRGTGGLAGVGYF.

This sequence joins TRBV28 and TRBJ2-3; possibly TRBD2 for D (5 bases). CDR3 length: 17 residues. The V gene lost 3 bases and the J gene lost 4 bases, with 20 bases spanning the gap. Germline V gives CDR1 MDHEN, CDR2 SYDVKM. The CDR3 coding sequence is TGTGCCAGCAGTTTCTTCCTTACTGGACTTAAGGCAGATACGCAGTATTTT. This codes for CASSFFLTGLKADTQYF. The variable domain in full, completed from reference TRBV28 and TRBJ2-3, reads DVKVTQSSRYLVKRTGEKVFLECVQDMDHENMFWYRQDPGLGLRLIYFSYDVKMKEKGDIPEGYSVSREKKERFSLILESASTNQTSMYLCASSFFLTGLKADTQYFGPGTRLTVL.

The chain is built from TRBV14 and TRBJ2-6; D remains unclear. Germline CDR1 and CDR2: SGHDN and FVKESK. The CDR3 runs 16 residues. V gave up 1 base and J gave up 1 base, with 8 bases separating them. The CDR3 loop is CASSQGLPSGANVLTF. The CDR3 DNA follows: TGTGCCAGCAGCCAAGGGCTTCCTTCTGGGGCCAACGTCCTGACTTTC. Full variable domain (missing parts from reference TRBV14 and TRBJ2-6): EAGVTQFPSHSVIEKGQTVTLRCDPISGHDNLYWYRRVMGKEIKFLLHFVKESKQDESGMPNNRFLAERTGGTYSTLKVQPAELEDSGVYFCASSQGLPSGANVLTFGAGSRLTVL.

The sample holds one count of this clone. This chain links TRBV28 with TRBJ2-7; D possibly corresponds to TRBD2 (5 bases). This CDR3 comprises 13 residues. Trimming removed 4 bases at V and 3 bases at J, with 10 bases between. Germline CDR1 is MDHEN and CDR2 is SYDVKM. The CDR3 reads CASSSPGIYEQYF. DNA of the CDR3: TGTGCCAGCAGTTCCCCGGGAATCTACGAGCAGTACTTC.

The chain joins TRBV29-1 to TRBJ2-1, with D unclear. Between the trimmed V and J ends, which lost 3 bases and 0 bases, there was a span of 12 bases. Germline-derived CDR1 and CDR2 are SQVTM and ANQGSEA. This CDR3 has 15 residues. CDR3: CSVDSGSTSYNEQFF. The CDR3 DNA follows: TGCAGCGTTGACTCCGGGTCTACCTCCTACAATGAGCAGTTCTTC.

The chain employs TRBV5-1 and TRBJ1-2; the D gene is possibly TRBD1 (5 bases). Per the germline V gene, CDR1 is SGHRS and CDR2 is YFSETQ. V dropped 2 bases and J dropped 8 bases, with 13 bases sitting between them. The CDR3 runs to 13 residues. The CDR3, as DNA: TGCGCCAGCAGCTTAGACGGCCAGGGCGGCTACACCTTC. Its protein is CASSLDGQGGYTF.

The chain has TRBV19 and TRBJ1-1; D might be TRBD1 (5 bases). V lost 2 bases, J lost 3 bases, and 7 bases lay in between. CDR1 is LNHDA, CDR2 SQIVND, per germline (reference sequence). The CDR3 sequence is 13 residues long. This CDR3 reads CASSISRDTEAFF. The CDR3 DNA follows: TGTGCCAGTAGTATAAGCAGGGACACTGAAGCTTTCTTT.

The chain recombines TRBV7-9 with TRBJ2-3; a possible D gene is TRBD1 (6 bases). Germline V lookup: CDR1 SEHNR, CDR2 FQNEAQ (reference sequence). Trimming cost V 10 bases and J 4 bases, with 18 bases left between them. The CDR3 length is 14 residues. The CDR3 DNA is TGTGCCACCCCAACAGGGAGCTCTCCAGATACGCAGTATTTT. Protein product: CATPTGSSPDTQYF. The entire variable domain, with the rest obtained from reference TRBV7-9 and TRBJ2-3, is as follows: DTGVSQNPRHKITKRGQNVTFRCDPISEHNRLYWYRQTLGQGPEFLTYFQNEAQLEKSRLLSDRFSAERPKGSFSTLEIQRTEQGDSAMYLCATPTGSSPDTQYFGPGTRLTVL.

This clone occurred once. For the CDR3, the DNA is TGTGCCAGCAGGCTAAGCGGGACGACCTACAATGAGCAGTTCTTC. Translation: CASRLSGTTYNEQFF. The rearrangement links TRBV28 to TRBJ2-1, with TRBD2 identical over 7 bases. The CDR3 loop spans 15 amino acids. Losses at the gene ends were 6 bases for V and 2 bases for J; bases not matched to a gene: 7. Per the germline V gene, CDR1 is MDHEN and CDR2 is SYDVKM. Based on the CDR3 plus reference TRBV28 and TRBJ2-1, the full variable domain is DVKVTQSSRYLVKRTGEKVFLECVQDMDHENMFWYRQDPGLGLRLIYFSYDVKMKEKGDIPEGYSVSREKKERFSLILESASTNQTSMYLCASRLSGTTYNEQFFGPGTRLTVL.

V usage is TRBV6-5 and J usage is TRBJ2-1; 8 bases align to TRBD2. CDR1 MNHEY and CDR2 SVGAGI come from the germline V gene. V was clipped by 6 bases and J by 4 bases; unmatched bases: 8. The CDR3 extends over 15 amino acids. For the CDR3, the DNA is TGTGCCAGCAGCCTTAGCGGGACTACTTACAATGAGCAGTTCTTC. It specifies CASSLSGTTYNEQFF.

The rearrangement links TRBV5-8 to TRBJ2-3, with D tentatively TRBD1 (5 bases). This CDR3 contains 15 residues. Trimming removed 1 base from V and 1 base from J, with 10 bases in between. Per germline, CDR1 SGHTS and CDR2 YDEGEE. CDR3 nucleotide sequence: TGTGCCAGCAGCTTGCGTGGGGCGGGCACAGATACGCAGTATTTT. Protein: CASSLRGAGTDTQYF.

V is TRBV25-1 and J is TRBJ2-2; D may be TRBD1 (5 bases). The CDR3 is 15 residues long. V was shortened by 8 bases and J by 1 base, with 14 bases between the two germline ends. CDR1 is MGHDK and CDR2 is SYGVNS in the germline V gene. The CDR3, as DNA: TGTGCCAGCCAAGGGGCAGGGCGGAACACCGGGGAGCTGTTTTTT. Its translation is CASQGAGRNTGELFF. The variable domain in full, with the rest retrieved from reference TRBV25-1 and TRBJ2-2, is EADIYQTPRYLVIGTGKKITLECSQTMGHDKMYWYQQDPGMELHLIHYSYGVNSTEKGDLSSESTVSRIRTEHFPLTLESARPSHTSQYLCASQGAGRNTGELFFGEGSRLTVL.

The rearrangement links TRBV6-6 to TRBJ1-2; possibly TRBD1 for D (5 bases). The germline V gene encodes CDR1 MNHNY and CDR2 SVGAGI (reference sequence). The CDR3 has 12 residues. Trimming left V 5 bases short and J 7 bases short, with 11 bases between. CDR3 in amino acids: CASSRMGLGYTF. The DNA for the CDR3 is TGTGCCAGCAGTCGCATGGGGCTTGGCTACACCTTC.

The V and J genes are TRBV7-3 and TRBJ2-5; 7 nucleotides match TRBD2. The CDR3 totals 11 residues. CDR1 SGHTA and CDR2 FQGTGA come from the germline V gene. The CDR3 nucleotides read TGTGCTAACGGGGGGTTAGAGACCCAGTACTTC. This gives the protein CANGGLETQYF.

This clone was seen just once. The chain employs TRBV6-1 and TRBJ2-7, with unresolved D. Germline CDR1 reads MNHNS; CDR2 reads SASEGT. There are 12 residues in the CDR3. V dropped 7 bases and J dropped 3 bases, with 10 bases sitting between them. CDR3 residues: CASTANGYEQYF. The CDR3 DNA is TGTGCCAGCACCGCCAACGGCTACGAGCAGTACTTC.

This chain uses TRBV4-2 with TRBJ2-3; 9 nucleotides align to TRBD1. From germline, CDR1 is LGHNA and CDR2 YNFKEQ. V trimming: 1 base; J trimming: 6 bases; junction bases outside the gene matches: 17. The CDR3 has 19 residues. The CDR3 DNA reads as TGTGCCAGCAGCCAAGTGTGGAGTTTGGACAGGGGCGTTAGGGATACGCAGTATTTT. It codes for CASSQVWSLDRGVRDTQYF.

The genes are TRBV6-5 and TRBJ1-4; D not resolved. The CDR3 contains 15 residues. Trimming cost V 4 bases and J 0 bases, with 9 bases left between them. Germline CDR1 is MNHEY and CDR2 is SVGAGI. CDR3 region: CASSSGIATNEKLFF. CDR3 in DNA: TGTGCCAGCAGTTCGGGGATTGCAACTAATGAAAAACTGTTTTTT.

The gene calls are TRBV19 and TRBJ1-6; no firm D call. With 7 bases removed from V and 7 bases from J, the gap between germline ends came to 14 bases. CDR1 and CDR2 from the germline V gene are LNHDA and SQIVND (reference sequence). The CDR3 sequence is 14 residues long. The CDR3 DNA reads TGTGCCAGTACCAAAGAGCTTTGGAATTCACCCCTCCACTTT. Protein sequence: CASTKELWNSPLHF.

The genes are TRBV6-6 and TRBJ1-5; 9 nucleotides align to TRBD1. With V trimmed by 2 bases and J by 4 bases, 6 bases remained unmatched. The CDR3 length is 16 residues. Germline V gene data show CDR1 as MNHNY and CDR2 as SVGAGI (reference sequence). CDR3 in DNA: TGTGCCAGCAGTTACCCTAGACAGGGGGGGAATCAGCCCCAGCATTTT. Amino acid sequence: CASSYPRQGGNQPQHF.

The J gene is TRBJ1-3, the V gene TRBV5-1, with 11 bases matching TRBD1. The CDR3 consists of 16 residues. CDR1 is SGHRS and CDR2 is YFSETQ in the germline V gene. The trim removed 4 bases at V and 4 bases at J, leaving 7 bases unmatched. The CDR3 region has the DNA TGCGCCAGCAGCACCGGACAGGGGGCGGTAGGAAACACCATATATTTT. Translation gives CASSTGQGAVGNTIYF.

The J gene is TRBJ1-2, the V gene TRBV12-5, with TRBD1 matching 7 bases. Germline V gives CDR1 LGHNT, CDR2 FRNRAP. The CDR3 is 14 amino acids. V lost 3 bases and J lost 2; bases outside the gene matches: 3. The CDR3 here is CASGFVDRNYGYTF. CDR3 DNA: TGTGCTAGTGGTTTCGTGGACAGGAACTATGGCTACACCTTC.

DNA of the CDR3: TGCGCCAGCAGCCGGGACTGGAGCGGGAGCCTTAGCTCCTACAATGAGCAGTTCTTC. Protein: CASSRDWSGSLSSYNEQFF. The chain combines TRBV4-3 with TRBJ2-1; 8 nucleotides agree with TRBD2. Germline V gene data show CDR1 as LGHNA and CDR2 as YSLEER. V shed 4 bases, J shed 0 bases, and the junction held 14 bases outside the gene matches. The CDR3 length is 19 residues.